The rows below give T cell receptor beta chains drawn from one sample of a study of metastatic and nonmetastatic thyroid tumors. TCRdb redid the clone calls on the PCR reads using MiXCR. The table has tens of thousands of clones, 20% to 25% seen once; the top ten hold about 4.1%. The sequenced sample consisted of blood. The receptors were sampled from a female donor with papillary thyroid cancer or a benign thyroid nodule (not recorded which). Some clones in this sample may be carry-over from other donors' samples. Both conserved end residues are trimmed from each CDR3. A clone size is listed for some rows: how often the clone was seen (once, few, many), or a class if it is expanded.

J gene | clone size | V gene | CDR3 protein
TRBJ2-5 | many | TRBV30 | AWRLGLAGAQETQY
TRBJ1-5 | many | TRBV9 | ASSGSGNQPQH
TRBJ1-1 | few | TRBV6-1 | ASTYKAAEHTEAL
TRBJ2-3 | many | TRBV9 | ASSPFVAGGTDTQY
TRBJ2-7 | many | TRBV12-5 | ATTDYEQY
TRBJ2-2 | . | TRBV5-4 | ASSLRTGGYTGGLF
TRBJ2-3 | . | TRBV11-1 | ASSLASAGLDTQY
TRBJ2-2 | many | TRBV5-6 | ASSLEQGSNTGELF
TRBJ1-5 | . | TRBV18 | ASSPREGRNPHQH
TRBJ2-7 | many | TRBV30 | ACQDPGDEQY
TRBJ2-7 | many | TRBV5-5 | ASSLADGGGYEQY
TRBJ2-1 | few | TRBV7-3 | ASSLGPSSYNEQF
TRBJ2-7 | many | TRBV18 | ASSPGDYGSHT
TRBJ1-4 | . | TRBV27 | ASARDLEEEKMF
TRBJ2-1 | many | TRBV2 | ASSESRAGGYDEQF
TRBJ1-1 | many | TRBV28 | ASSLTSRGRTEAF
TRBJ2-7 | many | TRBV18 | ASSPESTGGYEQY
TRBJ2-5 | many | TRBV18 | ASSPLNGQETQY
TRBJ2-1 | many | TRBV12-3/TRBV12-4 | ASSPGLAGGNEQF
TRBJ1-1 | few | TRBV27 | ASSFRLFGGRTEAF
TRBJ1-1 | . | TRBV7-3 | ASSWTGGAETEAF
TRBJ2-7 | many | TRBV28 | ASSSDLFPAYEQY
TRBJ2-5 | . | TRBV11-2 | ASSLDGRAGETQY
TRBJ1-1 | many | TRBV7-9 | ASSSSDGEAF
TRBJ2-3 | once | TRBV5-8 | ASCLGWRSHKQY
TRBJ2-2 | many | TRBV7-2 | ASSLVTGELF
TRBJ1-2 | many | TRBV30 | AWSVQGTYGYT
TRBJ2-5 | many | TRBV5-1 | ASSLTPKETQY
TRBJ2-6 | many | TRBV6-1 | ASSEKGGSGANVLT
TRBJ2-5 | medium-sized | TRBV2 | ASGGTSGIPETQY
TRBJ2-7 | many | TRBV20-1 | SARDGRGPLYEQY
TRBJ1-3 | many | TRBV6-1 | ASSLYSAFEAGNTIY
TRBJ2-3 | many | TRBV7-8 | ASSFLEDPGDTQY
TRBJ2-7 | many | TRBV3-1 | ASSHMTREQY
TRBJ1-4 | many | TRBV27 | ASSLRGTGKLF
TRBJ2-1 | . | TRBV20-1 | SAPDSGRDNEQF
TRBJ2-2 | . | TRBV3-1 | ATSQGWELI
TRBJ2-6 | . | TRBV3-1 | ASSQERAGDPCANVLT
TRBJ2-7 | many | TRBV10-3 | AISVGGGLAGNYEQY
TRBJ2-1 | many | TRBV5-1 | ASSLVGLAVEQF
TRBJ2-2 | many | TRBV27 | ASSLLADLNTGELF
TRBJ2-7 | . | TRBV20-1 | SARTAAYEQY
TRBJ2-7 | . | TRBV7-2 | ASSLGGYTEQY
TRBJ2-1 | many | TRBV18 | ASSPSPGNNEQF
TRBJ2-7 | few | TRBV6-1 | ASSERGTGIYEHY
TRBJ2-1 | many | TRBV12-3/TRBV12-4 | ASSQPHRLDNEQF
TRBJ1-4 | many | TRBV5-1 | ASSSRTGRSEKLF